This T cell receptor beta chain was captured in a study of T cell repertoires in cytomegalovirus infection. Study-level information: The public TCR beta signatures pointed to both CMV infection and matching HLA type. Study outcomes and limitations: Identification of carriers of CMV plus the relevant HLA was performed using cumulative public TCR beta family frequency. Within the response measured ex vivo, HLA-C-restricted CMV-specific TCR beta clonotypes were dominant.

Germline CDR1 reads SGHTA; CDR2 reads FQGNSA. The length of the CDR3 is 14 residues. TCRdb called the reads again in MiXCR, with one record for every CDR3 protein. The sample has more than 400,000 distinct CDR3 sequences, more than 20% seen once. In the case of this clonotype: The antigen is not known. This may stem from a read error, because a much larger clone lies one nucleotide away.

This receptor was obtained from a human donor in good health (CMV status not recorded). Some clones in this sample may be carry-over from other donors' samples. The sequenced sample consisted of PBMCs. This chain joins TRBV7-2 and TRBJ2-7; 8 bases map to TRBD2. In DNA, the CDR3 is TGTGCCAGCAGCAAAGGACTAGCTGCCTACGAGGAGTACGTC. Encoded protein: CASSKGLAAYEEYV.